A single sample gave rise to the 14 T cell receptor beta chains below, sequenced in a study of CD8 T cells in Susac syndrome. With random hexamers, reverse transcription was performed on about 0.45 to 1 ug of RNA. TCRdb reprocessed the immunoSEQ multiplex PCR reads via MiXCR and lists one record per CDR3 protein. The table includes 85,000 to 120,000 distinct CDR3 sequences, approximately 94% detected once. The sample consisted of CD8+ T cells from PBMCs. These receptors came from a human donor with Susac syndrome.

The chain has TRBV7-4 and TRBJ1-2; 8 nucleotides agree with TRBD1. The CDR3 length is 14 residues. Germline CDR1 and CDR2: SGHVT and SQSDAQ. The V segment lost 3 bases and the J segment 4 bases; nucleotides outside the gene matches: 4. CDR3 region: CASSLVQGAYGYTF. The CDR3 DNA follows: TGTGCCAGCAGCTTGGTCCAGGGGGCCTATGGCTACACCTTC.

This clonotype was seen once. CDR3 sequence: CASSPGGGTGETQYF. Written as DNA, the CDR3 is TGTGCCAGCTCACCAGGTGGGGGTACCGGCGAGACCCAGTACTTC. This chain links TRBV18 with TRBJ2-5; D possibly uses TRBD1 or TRBD2 (5 bases each). There are 15 residues in the CDR3. CDR1 and CDR2 from the germline V gene are KGHSH and LQKENI. V was pared by 2 bases and J by 5 bases, with 15 bases between.

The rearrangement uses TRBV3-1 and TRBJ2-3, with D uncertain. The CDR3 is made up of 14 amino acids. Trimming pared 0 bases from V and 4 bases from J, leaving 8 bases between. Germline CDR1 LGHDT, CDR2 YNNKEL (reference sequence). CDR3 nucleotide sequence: TGTGCCAGCAGCCAAGAAGGCGGTTCAGATACGCAGTATTTT. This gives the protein CASSQEGGSDTQYF.

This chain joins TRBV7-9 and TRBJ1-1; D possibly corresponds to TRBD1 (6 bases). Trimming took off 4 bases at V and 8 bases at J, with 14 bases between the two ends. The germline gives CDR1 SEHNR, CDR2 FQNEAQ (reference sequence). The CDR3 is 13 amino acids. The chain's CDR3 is CASSSSTGPEAFF. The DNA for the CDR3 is TGTGCCAGCAGCTCCTCAACAGGGCCAGAAGCTTTCTTT.

Here the CDR3 DNA reads TGCAGCGGAGTGGGACAGGGGGCGGCCCAGTACTTC. It specifies CSGVGQGAAQYF. This sequence joins TRBV29-1 and TRBJ2-5; 12 bases are shared with TRBD1. The V segment lost 7 bases and the J segment 9 bases; nucleotides outside the gene matches: 6. CDR1 is SQVTM and CDR2 is ANQGSEA in the germline V gene. The CDR3 sequence is 12 residues long.

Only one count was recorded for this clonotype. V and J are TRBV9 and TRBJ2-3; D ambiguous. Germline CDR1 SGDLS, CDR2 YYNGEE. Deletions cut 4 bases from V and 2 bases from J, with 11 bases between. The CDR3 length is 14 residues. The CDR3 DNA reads TGTGCCAGCAGCCCTCGGGCACTCACAGATACGCAGTATTTT. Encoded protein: CASSPRALTDTQYF.

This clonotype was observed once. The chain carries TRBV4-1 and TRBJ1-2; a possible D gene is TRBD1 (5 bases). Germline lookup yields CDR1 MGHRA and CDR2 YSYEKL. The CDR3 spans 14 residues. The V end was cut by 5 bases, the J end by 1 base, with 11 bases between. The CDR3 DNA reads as TGCGCCAGCAGCTCCCAGGGCAATAACTATGGCTACACCTTC. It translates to CASSSQGNNYGYTF.

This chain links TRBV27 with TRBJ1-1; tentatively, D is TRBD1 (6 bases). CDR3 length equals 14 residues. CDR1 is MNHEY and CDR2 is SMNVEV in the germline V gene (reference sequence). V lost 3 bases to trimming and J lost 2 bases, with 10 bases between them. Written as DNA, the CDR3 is TGTGCCAGCAGTTTGACAGGCTTCAACACTGAAGCTTTCTTT. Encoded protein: CASSLTGFNTEAFF.

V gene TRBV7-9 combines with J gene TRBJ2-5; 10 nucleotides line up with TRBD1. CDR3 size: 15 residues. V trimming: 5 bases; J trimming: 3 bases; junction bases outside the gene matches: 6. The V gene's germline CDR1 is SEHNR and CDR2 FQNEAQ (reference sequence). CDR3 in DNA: TGTGCCAGCAGCGTTCGACAGGGGGCGGAAGAGACCCAGTACTTC. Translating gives CASSVRQGAEETQYF.

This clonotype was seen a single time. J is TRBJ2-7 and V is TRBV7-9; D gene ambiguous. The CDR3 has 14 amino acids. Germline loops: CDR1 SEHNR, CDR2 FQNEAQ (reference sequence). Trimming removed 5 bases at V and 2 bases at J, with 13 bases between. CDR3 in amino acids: CASSPKGLPYEQYF. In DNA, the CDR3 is TGTGCCAGCAGCCCTAAGGGTCTCCCCTACGAGCAGTACTTC.

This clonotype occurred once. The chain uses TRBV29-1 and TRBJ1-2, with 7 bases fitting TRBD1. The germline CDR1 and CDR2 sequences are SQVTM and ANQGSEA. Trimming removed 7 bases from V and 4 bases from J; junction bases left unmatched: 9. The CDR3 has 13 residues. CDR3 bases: TGCAGCGCCGACGGACAGGACGGCTATGGCTACACCTTC. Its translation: CSADGQDGYGYTF. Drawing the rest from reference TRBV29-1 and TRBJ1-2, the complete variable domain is SAVISQKPSRDICQRGTSLTIQCQVDSQVTMMFWYRQQPGQSLTLIATANQGSEATYESGFVIDKFPISRPNLTFSTLTVSNMSPEDSSIYLCSADGQDGYGYTFGSGTRLTVV.

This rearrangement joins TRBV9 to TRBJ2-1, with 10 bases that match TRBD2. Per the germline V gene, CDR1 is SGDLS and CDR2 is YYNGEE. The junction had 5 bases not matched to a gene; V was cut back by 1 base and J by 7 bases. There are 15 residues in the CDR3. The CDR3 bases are TGTGCCAGCAGCGTAAGCGGGGGGGCGGCGAATGAGCAGTTCTTC. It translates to CASSVSGGAANEQFF.

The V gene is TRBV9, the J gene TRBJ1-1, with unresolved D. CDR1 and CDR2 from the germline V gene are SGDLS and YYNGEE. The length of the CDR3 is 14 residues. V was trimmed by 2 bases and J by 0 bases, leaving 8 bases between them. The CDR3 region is CASSVRAMNTEAFF. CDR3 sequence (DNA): TGTGCCAGCAGCGTTAGGGCCATGAACACTGAAGCTTTCTTT.

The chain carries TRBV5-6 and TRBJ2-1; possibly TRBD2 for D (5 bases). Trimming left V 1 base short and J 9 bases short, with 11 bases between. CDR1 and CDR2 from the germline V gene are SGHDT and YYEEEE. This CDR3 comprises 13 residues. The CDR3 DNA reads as TGTGCCAGCAGCTTGACCACAGAGGGTGAGCAGTTCTTC. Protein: CASSLTTEGEQFF.